The T cell receptor beta chain described here comes from a study of blood T cell repertoires in COVID-19. Study information: Collection of acute and convalescent COVID-19 samples took place in the United States, Italy and Spain. Nucleic acid was either cDNA or gDNA, and it came from T cells, B-cell-depleted T cells, or PBMCs.

Deletions cut 6 bases from V and 2 bases from J, with 11 bases between. Germline lookup yields CDR1 MNHEY and CDR2 SMNVEV (reference sequence). This CDR3 region has 14 residues. Per the original data handling: Cell counts per sample came from amplifying reference gene primers. The repertoire was sequenced with immunoSEQ multiplex PCR; TCRdb's copy has only in-frame clones and lacks some. Clone size and the V and J calls come from that table; the DNA yielded D and trimming. The table includes roughly 130,000 clones, about 76% detected once. The sequencing input was peripheral blood. The TCR sequence derives from a woman aged 65 to 85 with COVID-19, enrolled during active disease. V and J are TRBV27 and TRBJ1-5; D unclear. The CDR3 loop is CASSPGRGNQPQHF. In DNA form, the CDR3 reads TGTGCCAGCAGCCCCGGGAGGGGCAATCAGCCCCAGCATTTT.